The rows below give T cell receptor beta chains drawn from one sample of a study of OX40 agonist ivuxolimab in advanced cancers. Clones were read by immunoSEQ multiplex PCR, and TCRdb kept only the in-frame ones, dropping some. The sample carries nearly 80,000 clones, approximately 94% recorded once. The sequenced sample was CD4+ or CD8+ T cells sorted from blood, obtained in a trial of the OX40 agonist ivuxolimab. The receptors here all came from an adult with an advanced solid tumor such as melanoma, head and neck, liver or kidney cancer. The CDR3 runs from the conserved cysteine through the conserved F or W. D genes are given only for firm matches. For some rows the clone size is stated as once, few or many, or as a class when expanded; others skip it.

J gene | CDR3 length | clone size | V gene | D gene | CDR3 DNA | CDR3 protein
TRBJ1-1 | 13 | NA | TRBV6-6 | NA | TGTGCCAGCAGTTACTCTCAGACAGTTGAAGCTTTCTTT | CASSYSQTVEAFF
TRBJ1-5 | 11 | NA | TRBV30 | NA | TGTGCCTGGGGTACCGAATCGCCCCAGCATTTT | CAWGTESPQHF
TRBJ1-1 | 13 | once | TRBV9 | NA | TGTGCCAGCAGAGCCCCCGGGGACACTGAAGCTTTCTTT | CASRAPGDTEAFF
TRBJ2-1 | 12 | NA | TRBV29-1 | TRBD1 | TGCAGCGTACGGACAGGGCTAAATGAGCAGTTCTTC | CSVRTGLNEQFF
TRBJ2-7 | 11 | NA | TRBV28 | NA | TGTGCCAGCAGTTTACCAGGCGAGCAGTACTTC | CASSLPGEQYF
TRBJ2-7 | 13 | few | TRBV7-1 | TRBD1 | TGTGCCAGCAGCACGGGACAGTCCTACGAGCAGTACTTC | CASSTGQSYEQYF
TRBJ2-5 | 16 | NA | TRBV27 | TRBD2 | TGTGCCAGCAGTTTATGGCGGGAGGGCCTAAAGGAGACCCAGTACTTC | CASSLWREGLKETQYF
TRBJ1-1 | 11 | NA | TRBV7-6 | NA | TGTGCCAGCAGCCCCGGGACAGAAGCTTTCTTT | CASSPGTEAFF
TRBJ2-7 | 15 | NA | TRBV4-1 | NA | TGCGCCAGCAGCCAAGTAGCTGAGAGCTCCTACGAGCAGTACTTC | CASSQVAESSYEQYF
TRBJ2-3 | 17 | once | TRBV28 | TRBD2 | TGTGCCAGCAGTTTAGAGCTAGCGGGGGGCCCCACAGATACGCAGTATTTT | CASSLELAGGPTDTQYF
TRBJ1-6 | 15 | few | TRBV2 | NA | TGTGCCAGCAGTGAAGTGTCGCAGGGGACCTCACCCCTCCACTTT | CASSEVSQGTSPLHF
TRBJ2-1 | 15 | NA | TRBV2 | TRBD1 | TGTGCCAGCAGTGCCCGGGACAGGGGTCGCAATGAGCAGTTCTTC | CASSARDRGRNEQFF
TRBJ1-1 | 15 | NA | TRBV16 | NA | TGTGCCAGCAGCCAGTACCAGGGGAGGTTCACTGAAGCTTTCTTT | CASSQYQGRFTEAFF
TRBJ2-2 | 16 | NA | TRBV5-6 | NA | TGTGCCAGCAGCTTGGTAACCCCACAGTACACCGGGGAGCTGTTTTTT | CASSLVTPQYTGELFF
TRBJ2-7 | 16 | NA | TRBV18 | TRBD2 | TGTGCCAGCTCACCACCGGAGGCAGGGACTACGTACGAGCAGTACTTC | CASSPPEAGTTYEQYF
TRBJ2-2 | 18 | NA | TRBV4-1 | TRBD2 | TGCGCCAGCAGCCAAGTTGGCGGGAGGGGGTCGGGCACCGGGGAGCTGTTTTTT | CASSQVGGRGSGTGELFF
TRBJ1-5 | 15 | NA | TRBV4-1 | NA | TGCGCCAGCAGCCACCTCGACGCCTCCAATCAGCCCCAGCATTTT | CASSHLDASNQPQHF
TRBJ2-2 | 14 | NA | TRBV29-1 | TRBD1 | TGCAGCGTTCCGACAGGGTCTGCCACCGGGGAGCTGTTTTTT | CSVPTGSATGELFF
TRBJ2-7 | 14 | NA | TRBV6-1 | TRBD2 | TGTGCCAGCAGTTCTAGCGGGCCCTCCTACGAGCAGTACTTC | CASSSSGPSYEQYF
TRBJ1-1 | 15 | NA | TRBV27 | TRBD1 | TGTGCCAGCTCCCGACCGGGACAGGGGGCGGTTGAAGCTTTCTTT | CASSRPGQGAVEAFF
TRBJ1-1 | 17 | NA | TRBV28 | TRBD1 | TGTGCCAGCAGTTTTTGGCGGGACAGGGGGATGAACACTGAAGCTTTCTTT | CASSFWRDRGMNTEAFF
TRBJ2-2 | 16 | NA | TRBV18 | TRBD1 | TGTGCCAGCTCACCCTGGGACAGGGTGAGCACCGGGGAGCTGTTTTTT | CASSPWDRVSTGELFF
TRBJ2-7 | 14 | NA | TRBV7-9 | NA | TGTGCCAGCAGCTTGGACAATGGGGCCTACGAGCAGTACTTC | CASSLDNGAYEQYF
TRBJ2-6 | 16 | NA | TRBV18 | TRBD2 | TGTGCCAGCTCTACCGCCGGGGGGACCGGGGCCAACGTCCTGACTTTC | CASSTAGGTGANVLTF
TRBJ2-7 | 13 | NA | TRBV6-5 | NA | TGTGCCAGCAGCCAAGGGGAGGCCCACGAGCAGTACTTC | CASSQGEAHEQYF
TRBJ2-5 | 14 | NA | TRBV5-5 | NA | TGTGCCAGCGGGGGTCACTACTACCAAGAGACCCAGTACTTC | CASGGHYYQETQYF
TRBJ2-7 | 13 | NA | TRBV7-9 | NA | TGTGCCACCGCGGAACAAGCGTCCTACGAGCAGTACTTC | CATAEQASYEQYF
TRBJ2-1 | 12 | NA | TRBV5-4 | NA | TGTGCCAGCAGCTTGGATGCGGTGGAGCAGTTCTTC | CASSLDAVEQFF
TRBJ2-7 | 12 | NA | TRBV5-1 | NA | TGCGCCAGCAGCTTGGGGACCTACGAGCAGTACTTC | CASSLGTYEQYF
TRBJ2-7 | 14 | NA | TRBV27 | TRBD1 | TGTGCCAGCAGTATCTCGGACAGGGGTTACGAGCAGTACTTC | CASSISDRGYEQYF
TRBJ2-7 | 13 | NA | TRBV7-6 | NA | TGTGCCAGCAGCTTGCACCGGTCCTACGAGCAGTACTTC | CASSLHRSYEQYF